The clone carrying this TCR beta chain has only a few counts. The V end was cut by 8 bases, the J end by 5 bases, with 9 bases between. The CDR3 spans 10 residues. In germline, CDR1 is SQVTM, CDR2 ANQGSEA. Researchers took RNA transcripts and amplified the TCR beta CDR3 regions from them. First-round RT-PCR of the TCR CDR3 relied on the HTBI primer set. Each CDR3 protein gets one entry after TCRdb re-called the multiplex PCR reads with MiXCR. The sample consists of about 500,000 distinct CDR3 sequences, 15% to 20% of them appearing once. For ophthalmopathy patients, the Clinical Activity Score was at least 3 and the NOSPECS grade at least 4; duration was under 3 months. PBMCs stemmed from 10 ml fresh peripheral blood. This entry belongs to a study of T cells in Graves' hyperthyroidism and ophthalmopathy.

The material sequenced was blood. The sequence was collected from a woman aged 18-29 years with Graves' ophthalmopathy. The chain uses TRBV29-1 and TRBJ2-5; no clear D. This CDR3 is CSYSLETQYF. Written as DNA, the CDR3 is TGCAGCTATTCTCTTGAGACCCAGTACTTC.